The clone carrying this T cell receptor beta chain was counted ten times or more. Libraries were prepared by immunoSEQ multiplex PCR; TCRdb keeps only in-frame clonotypes and omits some of them. In the table there are roughly 69,000 clones, 79% of which are singletons. This entry is derived from a study of blood T cell repertoires in COVID-19. The V gene's germline CDR1 is SNHLY and CDR2 FYNNEI. Germline trimming cut 6 bases from V and 5 bases from J; bases unmatched to any gene: 5. CDR3 size: 14 residues. The TCR comes from a woman between 50 and 59 years old with acute or convalescent COVID-19. The V call is TRBV2, the J call TRBJ1-5; 9 bases line up with TRBD1. Specimen: peripheral blood. CDR3 region: CASSAGTGHQPQHF. CDR3 bases: TGTGCCAGCAGCGCCGGGACAGGGCATCAGCCCCAGCATTTT.